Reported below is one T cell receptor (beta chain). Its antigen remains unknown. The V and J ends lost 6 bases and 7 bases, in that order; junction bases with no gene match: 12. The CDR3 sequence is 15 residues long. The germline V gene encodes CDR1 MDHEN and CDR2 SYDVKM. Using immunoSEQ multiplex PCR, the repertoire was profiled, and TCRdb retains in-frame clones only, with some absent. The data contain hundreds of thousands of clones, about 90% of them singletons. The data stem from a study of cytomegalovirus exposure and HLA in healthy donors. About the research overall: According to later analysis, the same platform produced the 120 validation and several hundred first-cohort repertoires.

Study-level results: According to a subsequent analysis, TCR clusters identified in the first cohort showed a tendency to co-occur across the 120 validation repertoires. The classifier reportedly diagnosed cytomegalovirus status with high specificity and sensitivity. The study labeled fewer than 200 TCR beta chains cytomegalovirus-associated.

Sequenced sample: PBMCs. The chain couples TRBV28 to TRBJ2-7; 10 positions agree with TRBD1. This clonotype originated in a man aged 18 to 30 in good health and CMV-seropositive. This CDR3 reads CASRGGQGRNREQYF. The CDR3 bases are TGTGCCAGCAGAGGGGGACAGGGGCGGAACAGGGAGCAGTACTTC. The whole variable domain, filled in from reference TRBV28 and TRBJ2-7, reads DVKVTQSSRYLVKRTGEKVFLECVQDMDHENMFWYRQDPGLGLRLIYFSYDVKMKEKGDIPEGYSVSREKKERFSLILESASTNQTSMYLCASRGGQGRNREQYFGPGTRLTVT.